These 3 T cell receptor beta chains came from one sample sequenced in a study of identical twins. TCRdb passed the 5' RACE reads through MiXCR, listing each CDR3 protein once. Among roughly 770,000 distinct CDR3 sequences listed, about 20% were seen once. The same sample was also used in a study of T cells expressing NK-cell markers.

Sequencing was carried out using PBMCs. The receptor source for this set is a woman younger than 30 in good health.

The chain uses TRBV27 and TRBJ2-7; tentatively, D is TRBD1 (7 bases). V shed 6 bases and J shed 6 bases, with 21 bases lying between them. Germline lookup yields CDR1 MNHEY and CDR2 SMNVEV (reference sequence). This CDR3 has 15 amino acids. CDR3: CASRDGDREVGEQYF. In DNA, the CDR3 is TGTGCCAGCAGAGACGGCGACAGGGAGGTGGGCGAGCAGTACTTC.

In this sample, this clonotype turned up a few times. V is TRBV20-1 and J is TRBJ2-7; D is perhaps TRBD1 (6 bases). With 1 base removed from V and 2 bases from J, the gap between germline ends came to 15 bases. Germline lookup yields CDR1 DFQATT and CDR2 SNEGSKA (reference sequence). The CDR3 extends over 15 amino acids. The CDR3 coding sequence is TGCAGTGCTAGAGCTAAGGACAGAGGAGCCTACGAGCAGTACTTC. Amino acids: CSARAKDRGAYEQYF.

CDR3 coding DNA: TGCGCCAGCAGTGGAATAGTGAACACTGAAGCTTTCTTT. It yields the protein CASSGIVNTEAFF. The chain carries TRBV5-1 and TRBJ1-1; D not certain. V shed 5 bases and J shed 0 bases, with 8 bases lying between them. CDR1 and CDR2 from the germline V gene are SGHRS and YFSETQ. The CDR3 spans 13 residues.